This T cell receptor beta chain was found in a study of blood T cell repertoires in COVID-19. Per the original data handling: Quantification of nucleated cells was approximated via reference gene primer amplification. The table came from immunoSEQ multiplex PCR; TCRdb's copy has only in-frame clones and leaves some out. D and trimming come from the DNA, and the V and J calls and clone size come from that table. The sample gives around 450,000 clones, about nine tenths of which show up once; about 0.7% is in the top ten. The germline V and J ends were trimmed by 2 bases and 0 bases, with 7 bases remaining between them. Germline lookup yields CDR1 SQVTM and CDR2 ANQGSEA. This CDR3 region has 14 residues.

The rearrangement links TRBV29-1 to TRBJ2-2, with D uncertain. This sequence was found in a woman younger than 35 who had recovered from COVID-19. The specimen was PBMCs or T cells enriched from blood (not recorded which). The CDR3, as DNA: TGCAGCGTTGAAACAGACGCGAACACCGGGGAGCTGTTTTTT. This sequence encodes CSVETDANTGELFF.